The 20 T cell receptor beta chains listed next were all sequenced from one sample in a study of blood T cell repertoires in COVID-19. The protocol was immunoSEQ multiplex PCR, while the TCRdb copy is restricted to in-frame clones and leaves out a portion. The sample includes about 200,000 clones, around 81% of them seen just once. The sample taken for sequencing was PBMCs or T cells enriched from blood (not recorded which). All receptors derive from a woman aged 40 to 50 with acute COVID-19.

About this clone itself: The sample contains more than one DNA sequence encoding this CDR3. The V gene is TRBV19, the J gene TRBJ1-5, with 8 bases lining up with TRBD1. The CDR3 sequence is 13 residues long. Looked up from germline, CDR1 is LNHDA and CDR2 is SQIVND (reference sequence). The ends lost 6 bases at V and 7 bases at J; junction bases unmatched: 5. Here the CDR3 reads CASREQGDQPQHF. For the CDR3, the DNA is TGTGCCAGTAGGGAACAGGGGGACCAGCCCCAGCATTTT.

The CDR3: CATSRRVGIGGSGYTF. The CDR3 DNA is TGTGCCACCAGCAGGAGGGTCGGGATTGGTGGTAGTGGCTACACCTTC. The rearrangement links TRBV15 to TRBJ1-2; D unresolved. Deletions cut 3 bases from V and 7 bases from J, with 21 bases between. The length of the CDR3 is 16 residues. Germline V CDR1 and CDR2: LNHNV, YYDKDF (reference sequence).

The chain links TRBV18 to TRBJ2-1, with D possibly TRBD1 on 6 matching bases. There are 15 residues in the CDR3. Germline assignment: CDR1 KGHSH and CDR2 LQKENI. V lost 2 bases and J lost 5, with 13 bases in between. The CDR3 DNA follows: TGTGCCAGCTCACCATCACAGGGTAACGACAATGAGCAGTTCTTC. This sequence encodes CASSPSQGNDNEQFF.

The V and J genes are TRBV6-5 and TRBJ1-5; D possibly corresponds to TRBD1 (5 bases). Trimming removed 6 bases from V and 1 base from J, with 13 bases in between. This CDR3 is 15 amino acids long. The germline gives CDR1 MNHEY, CDR2 SVGAGI. This CDR3 is CASSLGDFSNQPQHF. The CDR3 DNA reads as TGTGCCAGCAGCCTAGGGGATTTCAGCAATCAGCCCCAGCATTTT.

In its sample, this clone was seen a few times. This chain links TRBV13 with TRBJ2-2; TRBD2 is a possible D gene (5 bases). Germline V gene sequence: CDR1 PRHDT, CDR2 FYEKMQ (reference sequence). V was trimmed by 1 base and J by 9 bases, leaving 12 bases between them. The CDR3 is 14 residues long. This chain's CDR3 is CASSLDQRTRELFF. CDR3 coding DNA: TGTGCCAGCAGCTTAGATCAGCGGACCCGGGAGCTGTTTTTT.

The chain has TRBV10-3 and TRBJ2-2, with 8 positions matching TRBD1. This CDR3 region has 15 residues. Germline CDR1 ENHRY, CDR2 SYGVKD. The V gene end was trimmed by 5 bases and the J gene end by 7 bases; junction bases not matched to a gene: 9. Here the CDR3 reads CAISTQGALNGELFF. The CDR3 DNA is TGTGCCATCAGTACTCAGGGGGCGCTTAACGGGGAGCTGTTTTTT.

The genes are TRBV28 and TRBJ2-3; no clear D gene. Germline CDR1 reads MDHEN; CDR2 reads SYDVKM. The V gene lost 5 bases and the J gene lost 4 bases, with 7 bases spanning the gap. This CDR3 contains 12 residues. The DNA for the CDR3 is TGTGCCAGCAGTGTGGCCCCAGATACGCAGTATTTT. Translation gives CASSVAPDTQYF.

This clone was counted once. V and J are TRBV18 and TRBJ2-5; 8 bases agree with TRBD2. Losses at the gene ends were 2 bases for V and 3 bases for J; bases not matched to a gene: 5. The CDR3 is made up of 15 amino acids. Germline V lookup: CDR1 KGHSH, CDR2 LQKENI. This chain's CDR3 is CASSPTTGREETQYF. DNA for the CDR3: TGTGCCAGCTCACCAACAACCGGGAGGGAAGAGACCCAGTACTTC.

J is TRBJ2-1 and V is TRBV4-1; unclear D gene. Germline V gene sequence: CDR1 MGHRA, CDR2 YSYEKL. The CDR3 is 13 amino acids. The V and J ends lost 2 bases and 4 bases respectively, with 6 bases between them. The CDR3 region has the DNA TGCGCCAGCAGCCAATCGAGTTACAATGAGCAGTTCTTC. Its translation is CASSQSSYNEQFF.

The chain carries TRBV6-5 and TRBJ1-2; weak D call: TRBD1 (6 bases). The CDR3 totals 14 residues. Deletions cut 6 bases from V and 8 bases from J, with 19 bases between. The germline V gene has CDR1 MNHEY and CDR2 SVGAGI. The CDR3 is CASRGGGLPEGYTF. CDR3 in DNA: TGTGCCAGCAGAGGGGGTGGGTTGCCGGAGGGCTACACCTTC.

The rearrangement joins TRBV21-1 to TRBJ1-3; the table's D call, TRBD1, has no DNA check behind it. TRBV21-1 is recorded as a pseudogene. CDR3 length equals 18 residues. The CDR3 spells CASSKTGSIGGSGNTIYF. In DNA, the CDR3 is TGTGCCAGCAGCAAGACAGGCTCCATAGGGGGCTCTGGAAACACCATATATTTT.

This chain connects TRBV27 to TRBJ1-2, with TRBD1 matching over 7 bases. From germline, CDR1 is MNHEY and CDR2 SMNVEV (reference sequence). V lost 1 base to trimming and J lost 4 bases; unmatched junction nucleotides: 9. This CDR3 spans 16 amino acids. In DNA, the CDR3 is TGTGCCAGCAGTTTATGGAAGAAGGGGGCCTTCTATGGCTACACCTTC. This sequence encodes CASSLWKKGAFYGYTF.

The chain is built from TRBV9 and TRBJ1-2, with no clear D. Germline lookup yields CDR1 SGDLS and CDR2 YYNGEE. V lost 4 bases to trimming and J lost 8 bases, with 12 bases between them. The CDR3 has 12 amino acids. The CDR3, as DNA: TGTGCCAGCAGCATCTCATCTGGCGGCTACACCTTC. Translated: CASSISSGGYTF.

This clone has a handful of counts. J is TRBJ1-1 and V is TRBV27; 7 bases align to TRBD1. From germline, CDR1 is MNHEY and CDR2 SMNVEV (reference sequence). Trimming removed 2 bases from V and 4 bases from J; junction bases left unmatched: 1. The CDR3 extends over 13 amino acids. The CDR3 region is CASSLNRGTEAFF. Here the CDR3 DNA reads TGTGCCAGCAGTTTAAACAGGGGCACTGAAGCTTTCTTT.

The gene calls are TRBV2 and TRBJ2-5; possibly TRBD2 for D (5 bases). The CDR3 spans 14 residues. V shed 10 bases and J shed 2 bases, with 17 bases lying between them. Germline values: CDR1 SNHLY, CDR2 FYNNEI. The CDR3 DNA follows: TGTGCCATCGTCCGCGAGGGCTTACAAGAGACCCAGTACTTC. Translated, it gives CAIVREGLQETQYF.

Of note for this clone: Other DNA variants within this sample encode the same CDR3. The rearrangement joins TRBV7-8 to TRBJ1-1; 9 bases are shared with TRBD1. From germline, CDR1 is SGHVS and CDR2 FQNEAQ. J gave up 1 base and V 1 base, and 1 base lay outside the gene matches. The CDR3 covers 15 residues. The CDR3 protein is CASSLDRGPNTEAFF. Here the CDR3 DNA reads TGTGCCAGCAGCTTAGACAGGGGGCCGAACACTGAAGCTTTCTTT. The full variable domain, rest sourced from reference TRBV7-8 and TRBJ1-1, is GAGVSQSPRYKVAKRGQDVALRCDPISGHVSLFWYQQALGQGPEFLTYFQNEAQLDKSGLPSDRFFAERPEGSVSTLKIQRTQQEDSAVYLCASSLDRGPNTEAFFGQGTRLTVV.

The chain is built from TRBV4-3 and TRBJ2-7; tentative D call: TRBD1 (6 bases). V lost 1 base to trimming and J lost 4 bases, with 11 bases between them. The CDR3 has 14 residues. CDR1 is LGHNA and CDR2 is YSLEER in the germline V gene. CDR3 DNA: TGCGCCAGCAGCCAAGGGGCAGGGGAATACGAGCAGTACTTC. It yields the protein CASSQGAGEYEQYF.

This clone has a handful of counts. This chain uses TRBV6-2 or TRBV6-3 with TRBJ2-2, with TRBD2 as a possible D gene (6 bases). Germline V gives CDR1 MNHEY, CDR2 SVGEGT. This CDR3 contains 16 residues. Between the trimmed V and J ends, which lost 1 base and 5 bases, there was a span of 14 bases. The CDR3 protein is CASSYWDSTSTGELFF. The CDR3 DNA reads TGTGCCAGCAGTTACTGGGATTCGACTAGTACCGGGGAGCTGTTTTTT.

The chain links TRBV12-2 to TRBJ1-1. TRBV12-2 is a recognized pseudogene. There are 15 residues in the CDR3. CDR3: CASRFLTGDSTEAFF. The CDR3, as DNA: TGTGCAAGTCGCTTCCTTACGGGGGACTCCACTGAAGCTTTCTTT.

This chain links TRBV20-1 with TRBJ2-7, with TRBD2 identical over 13 bases. The CDR3 spans 15 residues. Germline CDR1 reads DFQATT; CDR2 reads SNEGSKA (reference sequence). The V segment lost 3 bases and the J segment 4 bases; nucleotides outside the gene matches: 6. DNA for the CDR3: TGCAGTGCTAGTCGAGCGGGACTAGCGGGGTACGAGCAGTACTTC. Amino acids: CSASRAGLAGYEQYF.